The 6 T cell receptor beta chains below come from one sample, sequenced in a study of post-analysis software for immune sequencing data (dated by TCRdb to 2014 to 2015). Their antigens remain unidentified. Here is what the overall study found, with its caveats: Roughly 5 TRBV segments, including TRBV5-6, TRBV5-1 and TRBV20-1, were significantly more frequent in patients than controls.

The library was produced with PCR. For sequencing, an Illumina HiSeq 2500 was employed. To reduce PCR and sequencing biases, unique molecular identifiers were built into the TCR beta cDNA libraries. The public reads were run again by TCRdb, first through fastp at Q25 and then through MiXCR, and only productive beta chains were kept. Rows with one shared CDR3 protein collapse into an entry with the most common genes and DNA. The sample table shows under 200,000 distinct CDR3 sequences, and 29% are seen once. The ten largest clones capture more than 3% of the sample. Source material: blood. Receptors were obtained from a girl aged 2-17 years with multiple sclerosis.

Details on this clonotype: With a much larger clone just one base away, this may be a read error. The chain links TRBV12-3 or TRBV12-4 to TRBJ2-3; no reliable D call. The V gene lost 4 bases and the J gene lost 3 bases, with 11 bases spanning the gap. This CDR3 contains 14 residues. In DNA, the CDR3 is TGTGCCAGCAGTTCAATTCGGTGGACAGATACGCAGTATTTT. This translates into CASSSIRWTDTQYF.

The V and J genes are TRBV18 and TRBJ1-2, with no clear D. Trimming took off 1 base at V and 8 bases at J, with 17 bases between the two ends. CDR3 length: 15 residues. Germline V gene lookup returns CDR1 KGHSH and CDR2 LQKENI. The CDR3 region is CASSPRAVEMGGYTF. The CDR3 DNA reads TGTGCCAGCTCACCACGGGCAGTAGAAATGGGAGGCTACACCTTC.

Comment on this clonotype: This may come from a read error, since a much larger clone is one base off. The rearrangement links TRBV7-3 to TRBJ2-1; 7 nucleotides match TRBD2. The end of the DNA fits TRBJ2-7 better, so the J call may be wrong. The germline CDR1 and CDR2 sequences are SGHTA and FQGTGA. The CDR3 runs to 17 residues. CDR3 coding DNA: TGTGCCAGCAGCCTTACATCGCGGGGGAGCTCCTACAATGAGCAGTACTTC. Its translation is CASSLTSRGSSYNEQYF.

There are a few counts of this clonotype. This rearrangement joins TRBV3-1 to TRBJ2-1; TRBD2 is a possible D gene (6 bases). V was trimmed by 4 bases and J by 10 bases, leaving 20 bases between them. Germline-derived CDR1 and CDR2 are LGHDT and YNNKEL (reference sequence). CDR3 length equals 15 residues. In DNA, the CDR3 is TGTGCCAGCAGCCCTCCCGGGACTCCGCCTCGCGAGCAGTTCTTC. Translated, it gives CASSPPGTPPREQFF.

The rearrangement uses TRBV7-9 and TRBJ2-7; 10 bases are a match to TRBD2. V shed 1 base, J shed 0 bases, and the junction held 9 bases outside the gene matches. CDR1 and CDR2 from the germline V gene are SEHNR and FQNEAQ (reference sequence). The CDR3 has 18 residues. CDR3 protein: CASSLGPALAGSSYEQYF. The CDR3 region has the DNA TGTGCCAGCAGCTTAGGACCTGCACTAGCGGGGAGCTCCTACGAGCAGTACTTC.

This clonotype has a count of ten or more. The V and J genes are TRBV7-8 and TRBJ1-5; D gene ambiguous. The CDR3 consists of 13 residues. Germline CDR1 SGHVS, CDR2 FQNEAQ. Trimming removed 3 bases from V and 4 bases from J, with 7 bases in between. The CDR3 protein is CASSLGQNQPQHF. The CDR3 DNA follows: TGTGCCAGCAGCTTGGGTCAGAATCAGCCCCAGCATTTT.